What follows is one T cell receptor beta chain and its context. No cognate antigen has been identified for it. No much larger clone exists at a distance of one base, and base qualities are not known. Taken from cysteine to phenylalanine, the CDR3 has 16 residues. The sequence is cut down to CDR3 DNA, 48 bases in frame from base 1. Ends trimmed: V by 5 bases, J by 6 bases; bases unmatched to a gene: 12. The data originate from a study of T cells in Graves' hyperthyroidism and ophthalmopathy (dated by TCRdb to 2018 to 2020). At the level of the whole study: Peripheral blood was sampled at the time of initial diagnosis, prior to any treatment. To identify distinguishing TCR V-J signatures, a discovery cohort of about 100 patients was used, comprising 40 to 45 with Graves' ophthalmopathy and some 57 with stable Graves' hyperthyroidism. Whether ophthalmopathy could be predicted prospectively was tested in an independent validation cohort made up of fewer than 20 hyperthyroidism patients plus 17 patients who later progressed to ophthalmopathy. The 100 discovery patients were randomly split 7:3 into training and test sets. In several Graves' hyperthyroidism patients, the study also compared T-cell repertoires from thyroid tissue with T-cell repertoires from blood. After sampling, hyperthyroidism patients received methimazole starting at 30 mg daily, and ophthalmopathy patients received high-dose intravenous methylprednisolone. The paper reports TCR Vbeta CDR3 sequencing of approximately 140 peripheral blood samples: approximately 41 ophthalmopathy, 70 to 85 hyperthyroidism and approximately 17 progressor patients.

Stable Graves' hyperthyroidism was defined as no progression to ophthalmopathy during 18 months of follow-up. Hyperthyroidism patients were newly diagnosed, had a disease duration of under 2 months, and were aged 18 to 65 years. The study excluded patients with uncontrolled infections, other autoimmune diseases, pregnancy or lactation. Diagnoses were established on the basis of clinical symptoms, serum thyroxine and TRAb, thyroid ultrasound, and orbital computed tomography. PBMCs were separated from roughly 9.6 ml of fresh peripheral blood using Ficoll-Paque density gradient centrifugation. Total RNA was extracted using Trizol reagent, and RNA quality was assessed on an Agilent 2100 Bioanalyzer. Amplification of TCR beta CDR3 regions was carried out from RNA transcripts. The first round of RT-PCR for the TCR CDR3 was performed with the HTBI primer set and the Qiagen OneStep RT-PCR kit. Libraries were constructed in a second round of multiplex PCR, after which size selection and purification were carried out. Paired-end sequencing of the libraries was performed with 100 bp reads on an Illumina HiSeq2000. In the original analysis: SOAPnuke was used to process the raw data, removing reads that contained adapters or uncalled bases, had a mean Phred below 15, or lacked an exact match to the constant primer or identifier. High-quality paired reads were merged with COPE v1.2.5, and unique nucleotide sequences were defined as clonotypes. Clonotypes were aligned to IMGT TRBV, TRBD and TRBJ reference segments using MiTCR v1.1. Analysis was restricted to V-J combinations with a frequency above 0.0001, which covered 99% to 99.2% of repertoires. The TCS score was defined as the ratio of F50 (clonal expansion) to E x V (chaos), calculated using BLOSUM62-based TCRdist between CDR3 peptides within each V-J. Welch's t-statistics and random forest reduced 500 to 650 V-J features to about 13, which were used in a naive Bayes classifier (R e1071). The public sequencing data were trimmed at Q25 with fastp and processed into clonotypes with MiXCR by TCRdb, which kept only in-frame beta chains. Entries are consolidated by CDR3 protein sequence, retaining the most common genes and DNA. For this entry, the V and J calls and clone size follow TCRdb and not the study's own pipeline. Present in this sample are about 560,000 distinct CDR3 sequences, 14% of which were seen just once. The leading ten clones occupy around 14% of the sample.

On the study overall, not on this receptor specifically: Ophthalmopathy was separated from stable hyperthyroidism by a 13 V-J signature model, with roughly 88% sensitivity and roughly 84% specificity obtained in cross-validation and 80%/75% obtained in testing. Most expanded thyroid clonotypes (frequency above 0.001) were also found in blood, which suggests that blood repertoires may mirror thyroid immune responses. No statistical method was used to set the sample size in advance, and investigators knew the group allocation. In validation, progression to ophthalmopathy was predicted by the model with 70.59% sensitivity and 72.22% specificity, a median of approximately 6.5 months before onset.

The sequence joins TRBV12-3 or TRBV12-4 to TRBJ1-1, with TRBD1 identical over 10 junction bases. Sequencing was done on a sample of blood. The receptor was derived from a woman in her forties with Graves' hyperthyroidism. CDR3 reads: CASSTGTGAINSEAFF. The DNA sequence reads TGTGCCAGCAGTACCGGGACAGGGGCGATCAACTCTGAAGCTTTCTTT.